The 21 T cell receptor beta chains in this list originate from one sample, sequenced in a study of T cell changes during pregnancy in multiple sclerosis. Only in-frame clones appear in the TCRdb table, and some are missing; sequencing was by immunoSEQ multiplex PCR. Of 91,000 or so clones in the sample, about 92% are singletons; the top ten hold 2% to 2.5%. The sequences come from peripheral blood, collected after pregnancy. The receptors were gathered from a female donor with multiple sclerosis, enrolled in a pregnancy study.

This sequence joins TRBV11-3 and TRBJ2-7; possibly TRBD2 for D (6 bases). Germline V CDR1 and CDR2: SGHNT, YENEEA. The CDR3 totals 14 residues. V lost 5 bases to trimming and J lost 1 base, with 12 bases between them. The CDR3 DNA follows: TGTGCCAGCAGCCCGCTCGGGAGATCCTACGAGCAGTACTTC. Amino acids: CASSPLGRSYEQYF.

CDR3 in DNA: TGTGCCAGCAGCTCGGGACAGGGAGGCACCGGGGAGCTGTTTTTT. This sequence encodes CASSSGQGGTGELFF. The chain recombines TRBV7-2 with TRBJ2-2; 9 nucleotides match TRBD1. The ends lost 4 bases at V and 4 bases at J; junction bases unmatched: 4. This CDR3 spans 15 amino acids. Germline V gives CDR1 SGHTA, CDR2 FQGNSA.

The chain combines TRBV27 with TRBJ2-1, with D possibly TRBD2 on 6 matching bases. The CDR3 is 14 residues long. V was cut by 3 bases and J by 7 bases, with 13 bases left in between. Germline lookup yields CDR1 MNHEY and CDR2 SMNVEV (reference sequence). The CDR3 here is CASSFWLARNEQFF. The CDR3, as DNA: TGTGCCAGCAGTTTCTGGCTAGCGAGAAATGAGCAGTTCTTC.

The table lists this clone with a count of one. The rearrangement links TRBV6-1 to TRBJ2-3; 9 bases fit TRBD1. This CDR3 is 17 amino acids long. V lost 4 bases and J lost 2; bases outside the gene matches: 10. Looked up from germline, CDR1 is MNHNS and CDR2 is SASEGT. CDR3 protein: CASSVTGQGFSTDTQYF. The CDR3 DNA reads TGTGCCAGCAGTGTCACCGGACAGGGGTTTTCCACAGATACGCAGTATTTT.

The CDR3 reads CASTHWRQANSPLHF. The CDR3 DNA follows: TGTGCCAGCACCCACTGGCGACAGGCTAATTCACCCCTCCACTTT. The chain uses TRBV27 and TRBJ1-6, with D possibly TRBD1 on 6 matching bases. This CDR3 is built from 15 residues. CDR1 and CDR2 (germline): MNHEY, SMNVEV (reference sequence). Trimming took 7 bases from V and 6 from J, leaving 16 bases between them.

The rearrangement uses TRBV19 and TRBJ1-1, with 10 bases fitting TRBD1. V lost 2 bases and J lost 6; bases outside the gene matches: 6. The CDR3 spans 15 residues. The germline CDR1 and CDR2 sequences are LNHDA and SQIVND (reference sequence). CDR3 DNA sequence: TGTGCCAGTAGTATATTCGGGACAGGGGAGGCTGAAGCTTTCTTT. As protein: CASSIFGTGEAEAFF.

The chain employs TRBV5-6 and TRBJ2-7; D uncertain. Germline CDR1 is SGHDT and CDR2 is YYEEEE. The CDR3 sequence is 13 residues long. V was pared by 0 bases and J by 3 bases, with 7 bases between. CDR3 protein: CASSLAPLYEQYF. The CDR3 coding sequence is TGTGCCAGCAGCTTGGCCCCCCTCTACGAGCAGTACTTC.

This chain joins TRBV27 and TRBJ1-1; a possible D gene is TRBD1 (6 bases). Germline V gene lookup returns CDR1 MNHEY and CDR2 SMNVEV (reference sequence). The CDR3 covers 14 residues. V gave up 2 bases and J gave up 4 bases, with 11 bases separating them. In DNA form, the CDR3 reads TGTGCCAGCAGTTTAGAGGGGGTTGGCACTGAAGCTTTCTTT. Its protein is CASSLEGVGTEAFF.

CDR3 coding DNA: TGCAGTGCTAGCCCTGACTATGGCTACACCTTC. It translates to CSASPDYGYTF. V gene TRBV20-1 combines with J gene TRBJ1-2, with unresolved D. The ends were cut back, 3 bases at V and 3 bases at J, with 5 bases in the middle. There are 11 residues in the CDR3. The germline gives CDR1 DFQATT, CDR2 SNEGSKA (reference sequence).

V is TRBV7-7 and J is TRBJ2-1; TRBD1 matches 7 bases. V lost 1 base, J lost 4 bases, and 7 bases stayed unmatched. The CDR3 covers 16 residues. Germline V CDR1 and CDR2: SSHAT, FNYEAQ (reference sequence). The CDR3 coding sequence is TGTGCCAGCAGCTTAGGGCCGGGACAGCTATACAATGAGCAGTTCTTC. As protein: CASSLGPGQLYNEQFF. Together with reference TRBV7-7 and TRBJ2-1, the CDR3 gives the full variable domain: GAGVSQSPRYKVTKRGQDVTLRCDPISSHATLYWYQQALGQGPEFLTYFNYEAQPDKSGLPSDRFSAERPEGSISTLTIQRTEQRDSAMYRCASSLGPGQLYNEQFFGPGTRLTVL.

The chain couples TRBV19 to TRBJ1-6; the D is unclear. V shed 3 bases and J shed 15 bases, with 15 bases lying between them. The CDR3 spans 13 residues. Germline lookup yields CDR1 LNHDA and CDR2 SQIVND (reference sequence). The CDR3 spells CASSIVPPVNLHF. The DNA for the CDR3 is TGTGCCAGTAGTATCGTTCCGCCAGTAAACCTCCACTTT.

The J gene is TRBJ2-1, the V gene TRBV5-1; 7 bases agree with TRBD1. Germline lookup yields CDR1 SGHRS and CDR2 YFSETQ. The CDR3 runs 15 residues. The V gene end was trimmed by 3 bases and the J gene end by 5 bases; junction bases not matched to a gene: 8. In DNA, the CDR3 is TGCGCCAGCAGCTCCCGGGACAGCGGACACAATGAGCAGTTCTTC. Translated, it gives CASSSRDSGHNEQFF.

This clone was counted a single time. The V and J genes are TRBV18 and TRBJ2-3; no clear D gene. Trimming shortened V by 2 bases and J by 5 bases, and 14 bases separated the two germline ends. The CDR3 sequence is 15 residues long. In germline, CDR1 is KGHSH, CDR2 LQKENI. The CDR3 DNA sequence: TGTGCCAGCTCACCAGCTCCAGCCTCAGGAGATACGCAGTATTTT. It is translated as CASSPAPASGDTQYF.

The chain uses TRBV6-6 and TRBJ1-3; 7 nucleotides agree with TRBD1. CDR3 length equals 14 residues. Trimming at V came to 6 bases and at J to 1 base, leaving 3 bases not matched to a gene. CDR1 is MNHNY and CDR2 is SVGAGI in the germline V gene (reference sequence). CDR3 nucleotides: TGTGCCAGCAGCGAACAGGGGTCTGGAAACACCATATATTTT. It encodes CASSEQGSGNTIYF.

The chain uses TRBV29-1 and TRBJ1-5; 11 bases fit TRBD1. The CDR3 contains 14 residues. CDR1 is SQVTM and CDR2 is ANQGSEA in the germline V gene. V trimming: 6 bases; J trimming: 4 bases; junction bases outside the gene matches: 5. CDR3 DNA sequence: TGCAGCGTCGTGGACAGGGGGCCAAATCAGCCCCAGCATTTT. Protein: CSVVDRGPNQPQHF.

This clone has a single count. The chain combines TRBV21-1 with TRBJ2-7; no DNA check was done on the table's D call, TRBD2. TRBV21-1 is assigned pseudogene status. This CDR3 contains 17 residues. In DNA, the CDR3 is TGTGCCAGCAGCAAAGAGCGATACGGGTCCAACTCCTACGAGCAGTACTTC. The encoded protein is CASSKERYGSNSYEQYF.

The V gene is TRBV5-1, the J gene TRBJ1-1; a weak D match, TRBD1 (6 bases). This CDR3 spans 15 amino acids. Germline CDR1 and CDR2: SGHRS and YFSETQ. V was pared by 3 bases and J by 5 bases, with 17 bases between. The chain's CDR3 is CASSSTLERGTEAFF. CDR3 nucleotide sequence: TGCGCCAGCAGCTCTACCCTGGAGAGGGGGACTGAAGCTTTCTTT.

This clone was seen a single time. The chain is built from TRBV27 and TRBJ2-3; TRBD1 might be the D (6 bases). V dropped 6 bases and J dropped 6 bases, with 16 bases sitting between them. Germline loops: CDR1 MNHEY, CDR2 SMNVEV (reference sequence). The length of the CDR3 is 14 residues. In DNA, the CDR3 is TGTGCCAGCAGCTTAACAGGGTTCTCGGATACGCAGTATTTT. Its translation: CASSLTGFSDTQYF.

The rearrangement uses TRBV11-3 and TRBJ2-2, with a tentative D call TRBD2 (7 bases). CDR1 and CDR2 from the germline V gene are SGHNT and YENEEA. The CDR3 is made up of 16 amino acids. V dropped 5 bases and J dropped 6 bases, with 19 bases sitting between them. As DNA, the CDR3 is TGTGCCAGCAGCGGGGAGGGGGGGGTGTTGTCCGGGGAGCTGTTTTTT. Its protein is CASSGEGGVLSGELFF.

The CDR3 region is CASSMGTGVRYEQYF. The CDR3 DNA reads as TGTGCCAGTAGTATGGGGACAGGGGTCCGCTACGAGCAGTACTTC. The chain couples TRBV19 to TRBJ2-7; 10 positions agree with TRBD1. J gave up 3 bases and V 3 bases, and 5 bases lay outside the gene matches. CDR1 is LNHDA and CDR2 is SQIVND in the germline V gene (reference sequence). CDR3 length equals 15 residues.

V gene TRBV27 combines with J gene TRBJ2-7; tentatively, D is TRBD2 (7 bases). This CDR3 region has 14 residues. The V end lost 5 bases, the J end lost 2 bases, and 13 bases lay between the germline ends. The germline V gene has CDR1 MNHEY and CDR2 SMNVEV (reference sequence). CDR3 sequence (DNA): TGTGCCAGCAGTCTGAGGGGGGGGCCCTACGAGCAGTACTTC. It specifies CASSLRGGPYEQYF.